Listed here are 30 T cell receptor beta chains from one sample, sequenced in a study of human T cells and chemical hapten exposure. TCRdb reprocessed the RACE reads with MiXCR, giving one entry per CDR3 protein. The repertoire holds around 190,000 distinct CDR3 sequences, more than 20% seen once, with about 7% in the top ten. Time point specified: patch test 1, 2 weeks after DPC sensitization. Treatment indicated: therapeutic diphenylcyclopropenone sensitization with weekly scalp DPC. The specimen comprised whole blood, sampled in connection with sensitization to the hapten diphenylcyclopropenone (DPC). These receptors were obtained from a woman between 45 and 65 years old with alopecia areata. Some clones in this sample may be carry-over from other donors' samples.

This clonotype has just a few counts. The chain is built from TRBV27 and TRBJ1-1, with a possible D match to TRBD1 (6 bases). The CDR3 covers 15 residues. Between the trimmed V and J ends, which lost 5 bases and 1 base, there was a span of 14 bases. Germline V gene lookup returns CDR1 MNHEY and CDR2 SMNVEV (reference sequence). Written as DNA, the CDR3 is TGTGCCAGCAGTCCTTCCCCGGACAGGAACACTGAAGCTTTCTTT. Translated, it gives CASSPSPDRNTEAFF.

This clonotype was seen more than once but under ten times. The chain has TRBV12-3 or TRBV12-4 and TRBJ1-6, with TRBD1 as a possible D gene (6 bases). The CDR3 loop spans 16 amino acids. Trimming took 5 bases from V and 0 from J, leaving 11 bases between them. The CDR3 coding sequence is TGTGCCAGCAGTAAGAGGGGGGGCTCCTATAATTCACCCCTCCACTTT. It codes for CASSKRGGSYNSPLHF.

The chain employs TRBV7-9 and TRBJ1-2; 10 bases align to TRBD1. Trimming cost V 0 bases and J 6 bases; bases outside gene matches: 4. Germline V gives CDR1 SEHNR, CDR2 FQNEAQ (reference sequence). This CDR3 is 15 amino acids long. In DNA form, the CDR3 reads TGTGCCAGCAGCTTAGCAGGGGACAGGGGAAATGGCTACACCTTC. This codes for CASSLAGDRGNGYTF. The full variable domain, with the rest looked up from reference TRBV7-9 and TRBJ1-2, is DTGVSQNPRHKITKRGQNVTFRCDPISEHNRLYWYRQTLGQGPEFLTYFQNEAQLEKSRLLSDRFSAERPKGSFSTLEIQRTEQGDSAMYLCASSLAGDRGNGYTFGSGTRLTVV.

This chain uses TRBV6-6 with TRBJ2-6, with TRBD1 matching 10 bases. Trimming cost V 3 bases and J 2 bases; bases outside gene matches: 1. Germline CDR1 is MNHNY and CDR2 is SVGAGI (reference sequence). The CDR3 runs 16 residues. Here the CDR3 DNA reads TGTGCCAGCAGTTATGGGACAGGGGCTGGGGCCAACGTCCTGACTTTC. Its translation: CASSYGTGAGANVLTF.

V usage is TRBV5-1 and J usage is TRBJ2-7; possible D gene TRBD2, 5 bases. This CDR3 contains 15 residues. Trimming took 0 bases from V and 3 from J, leaving 13 bases between them. CDR1 SGHRS and CDR2 YFSETQ come from the germline V gene. CDR3 sequence (DNA): TGCGCCAGCAGCTTGGTTTCCTCTGCGGGCTACGAGCAGTACTTC. Amino acid sequence: CASSLVSSAGYEQYF.

The V call is TRBV2, the J call TRBJ1-5; 9 nucleotides line up with TRBD1. Trimming at V came to 5 bases and at J to 1 base, leaving 6 bases not matched to a gene. Germline values: CDR1 SNHLY, CDR2 FYNNEI. The CDR3 runs to 16 residues. Here the CDR3 DNA reads TGTGCCAGCAGTCGGGACAGGGTGAACAGCAATCAGCCCCAGCATTTT. Translation gives CASSRDRVNSNQPQHF.

This clonotype showed up just once. The rearrangement joins TRBV7-6 to TRBJ2-5; the match to TRBD2 covers 7 bases. The length of the CDR3 is 11 residues. CDR1 is SGHVS and CDR2 is FNYEAQ in the germline V gene. The trim removed 7 bases at V and 5 bases at J, leaving 1 base unmatched. This CDR3 is CASTGGETQYF. In nucleotides, the CDR3 is TGTGCCAGCACCGGGGGGGAGACCCAGTACTTC.

The chain carries TRBV20-1 and TRBJ1-2; 9 bases are shared with TRBD1. CDR1 and CDR2 (germline): DFQATT, SNEGSKA (reference sequence). The CDR3 extends over 15 amino acids. With V trimmed by 5 bases and J by 3 bases, 10 bases remained unmatched. CDR3 loop: CSALTGTGFDYGYTF. The CDR3 nucleotides are TGCAGTGCTCTTACCGGGACAGGGTTCGACTATGGCTACACCTTC.

This clonotype was counted ten times or more. V gene TRBV29-1 combines with J gene TRBJ2-5, with 8 bases identical to TRBD1. The length of the CDR3 is 13 residues. Trimming took 5 bases from V and 0 from J; bases not matched to a gene: 2. Germline loops: CDR1 SQVTM, CDR2 ANQGSEA. CDR3 region: CSVRTGYQETQYF. CDR3 bases: TGCAGCGTTAGGACAGGGTACCAAGAGACCCAGTACTTC.

This clonotype was seen at least ten times. The V call is TRBV11-2, the J call TRBJ1-2; a possible D gene is TRBD1 (5 bases). Trimming removed 2 bases from V and 5 bases from J, with 6 bases in between. The CDR3 is made up of 12 amino acids. Germline values: CDR1 SGHAT, CDR2 FQNNGV. The CDR3 coding sequence is TGTGCCAGCAGCTTATGGGGGTATGGCTACACCTTC. Its translation: CASSLWGYGYTF.

The chain recombines TRBV29-1 with TRBJ1-4, with D tentatively TRBD1 (5 bases). Germline V gene data show CDR1 as SQVTM and CDR2 as ANQGSEA. V was cut by 4 bases and J by 3 bases, with 15 bases left in between. The CDR3 loop spans 15 amino acids. CDR3 DNA: TGCAGCGTTGGACAGACTGTAGCCCCTAATGAAAAACTGTTTTTT. Protein: CSVGQTVAPNEKLFF.

This clonotype was counted a single time. The chain has TRBV5-1 and TRBJ2-7; tentatively, D is TRBD1 or TRBD2 (5 bases each). This CDR3 contains 18 residues. V lost 4 bases and J lost 0, with 23 bases in between. Germline lookup yields CDR1 SGHRS and CDR2 YFSETQ. The CDR3 here is CASSRPPPGTHSSYEQYF. The CDR3 DNA sequence: TGCGCCAGCAGCCGCCCCCCGCCCGGGACCCACAGCTCCTACGAGCAGTACTTC.

This clonotype has at least ten counts. The V gene is TRBV20-1, the J gene TRBJ1-3; no clear D gene. The germline V and J ends were trimmed by 0 bases and 0 bases, with 9 bases remaining between them. CDR1 is DFQATT and CDR2 is SNEGSKA in the germline V gene (reference sequence). This CDR3 region has 15 residues. The CDR3 here is CSARETLSSGNTIYF. The CDR3 region has the DNA TGCAGTGCTAGAGAAACCCTTTCCTCTGGAAACACCATATATTTT.

This clonotype was counted at least ten times. The V call is TRBV27, the J call TRBJ1-1; no clear D gene. Trimming removed 3 bases at V and 1 base at J, with 6 bases between. The CDR3 is 13 residues long. Germline V gene data show CDR1 as MNHEY and CDR2 as SMNVEV (reference sequence). The CDR3 DNA is TGTGCCAGCAGTTTGGGCCCGAACACTGAAGCTTTCTTT. Its translation: CASSLGPNTEAFF.

This clonotype was found a few times. Its ends do not fully match the called genes, so a read error is possible. The rearrangement uses TRBV7-7 and TRBJ2-7, with a weak D call TRBD2 (5 bases). Per the germline V gene, CDR1 is SSHAT and CDR2 is FNYEAQ (reference sequence). The CDR3 has 14 residues. Written as DNA, the CDR3 is TGTGCTAGCAGTCCCGACGGAGGCACGTACGAGCAGTACTTC. As protein: CASSPDGGTYEQYF.

In this sample, this clonotype turned up a few times. The chain joins TRBV5-1 to TRBJ2-3; tentative D call: TRBD2 (6 bases). CDR1 SGHRS and CDR2 YFSETQ come from the germline V gene. V was pared by 0 bases and J by 2 bases, with 16 bases between. The CDR3 has 17 residues. DNA for the CDR3: TGCGCCAGCAGCTTGGACGGCCCGGGACTTATCACAGATACGCAGTATTTT. Protein sequence: CASSLDGPGLITDTQYF.

This clonotype was picked up a small number of times. This chain links TRBV7-9 with TRBJ2-3; D possibly matches TRBD1 or TRBD2 (5 bases each). Germline V lookup: CDR1 SEHNR, CDR2 FQNEAQ (reference sequence). Trimming pared 0 bases from V and 5 bases from J, leaving 9 bases between. The CDR3 has 14 amino acids. This CDR3 reads CASSLARGEDTQYF. In DNA form, the CDR3 reads TGTGCCAGCAGCTTAGCGAGGGGCGAAGATACGCAGTATTTT.

This clonotype was observed at least ten times. This chain joins TRBV12-3 or TRBV12-4 and TRBJ2-3; weak D call: TRBD1 (5 bases). V was trimmed by 5 bases and J by 0 bases, leaving 15 bases between them. The CDR3 spans 16 residues. The CDR3 region is CASSLGVTLSTDTQYF. In DNA, the CDR3 is TGTGCCAGCAGTCTAGGGGTTACGCTCAGCACAGATACGCAGTATTTT.

This chain links TRBV5-1 with TRBJ2-7; the D gene is possibly TRBD1 (5 bases). This CDR3 comprises 14 residues. The V gene lost 0 bases and the J gene lost 2 bases, with 9 bases spanning the gap. Germline V gene sequence: CDR1 SGHRS, CDR2 YFSETQ. The chain's CDR3 is CASSLVQGTYEQYF. CDR3 nucleotide sequence: TGCGCCAGCAGCTTGGTCCAGGGCACCTACGAGCAGTACTTC.

This clonotype occurred a few times. V and J are TRBV7-9 and TRBJ2-7, with 10 bases identical to TRBD2. Germline loops: CDR1 SEHNR, CDR2 FQNEAQ (reference sequence). The junction had 9 bases not matched to a gene; V was cut back by 3 bases and J by 1 base. The CDR3 extends over 17 amino acids. For the CDR3, the DNA is TGTGCCAGCAGCTTTTCTAGCGGGAGCCGCCGATCCTACGAGCAGTACTTC. The encoded protein is CASSFSSGSRRSYEQYF.

The rearrangement links TRBV9 to TRBJ2-1, with D possibly called TRBD1 or TRBD2 (5 bases each). The CDR3 consists of 15 residues. With 0 bases removed from V and 2 bases from J, the gap between germline ends came to 9 bases. Germline lookup yields CDR1 SGDLS and CDR2 YYNGEE. The CDR3 here is CASSVAGTPYNEQFF. In nucleotides, the CDR3 is TGTGCCAGCAGCGTAGCCGGGACCCCCTACAATGAGCAGTTCTTC.

The CDR3 loop reads CASSYSGSGDEQYF. Here the CDR3 DNA reads TGTGCCAGCAGTTACAGCGGGAGTGGCGACGAGCAGTACTTC. This chain connects TRBV6-1 to TRBJ2-7, with 8 bases aligning to TRBD2. CDR1 is MNHNS, CDR2 SASEGT, per germline. The CDR3 has 14 amino acids. Trimming at V came to 5 bases and at J to 5 bases, leaving 8 bases not matched to a gene.

This clonotype has more than one count but fewer than ten. This chain uses TRBV5-1 with TRBJ1-1; D gene uncertain. Trimming removed 1 base from V and 1 base from J, with 8 bases in between. CDR3 size: 14 residues. Germline V gene data show CDR1 as SGHRS and CDR2 as YFSETQ. The CDR3 sequence: CASSLISRNTEAFF. The DNA for the CDR3 is TGCGCCAGCAGCTTGATTTCGAGGAACACTGAAGCTTTCTTT.

The chain joins TRBV3-1 to TRBJ2-3; 8 positions match TRBD2. The CDR3 loop spans 18 amino acids. CDR1 is LGHDT, CDR2 YNNKEL, per germline (reference sequence). The V gene end was trimmed by 4 bases and the J gene end by 5 bases; junction bases not matched to a gene: 17. CDR3 sequence reads: CASSLLFVSGGPGDTQYF. The DNA of the CDR3 is TGTGCCAGCAGCCTCCTATTCGTGTCGGGAGGGCCGGGAGATACGCAGTATTTT.

The V and J genes are TRBV7-2 and TRBJ2-7; the match to TRBD1 covers 9 bases. The CDR3 is 16 amino acids. The V gene's germline CDR1 is SGHTA and CDR2 FQGNSA. After removal of 5 bases from V and 4 bases from J, the junction contained 12 bases not matched to a gene. The CDR3 DNA reads TGTGCCAGCAGCGGAGGATACAGGGGGCAACCTTACGAGCAGTACTTC. It translates to CASSGGYRGQPYEQYF. The whole variable domain, remainder taken from reference TRBV7-2 and TRBJ2-7, is GAGVSQSPSNKVTEKGKDVELRCDPISGHTALYWYRQSLGQGLEFLIYFQGNSAPDKSGLPSDRFSAERTGGSVSTLTIQRTQQEDSAVYLCASSGGYRGQPYEQYFGPGTRLTVT.

The CDR3 DNA reads as TGCAGCGTTAAACGGGAGGGCCGGTTGGGCACCGGGGAGCTGTTTTTT. As protein: CSVKREGRLGTGELFF. The chain is built from TRBV29-1 and TRBJ2-2, with TRBD2 matching 8 bases. The CDR3 loop spans 16 amino acids. The V gene's germline CDR1 is SQVTM and CDR2 ANQGSEA. J gave up 4 bases and V 5 bases, and 12 bases lay outside the gene matches.

As to this clonotype: No conserved phenylalanine or tryptophan ends this CDR3, so it is likely a read error. The chain employs TRBV27 and TRBJ2-7; D may be TRBD1 (6 bases). V was cut by 5 bases and J by 3 bases, with 20 bases left in between. CDR1 is MNHEY, CDR2 SMNVEV, per germline (reference sequence). This CDR3 comprises 16 residues. The DNA for the CDR3 is TGTGCCAGCAGTCCCCGAGCATTCAGGGGCTACTACGAGCAGTACTAC. Translation: CASSPRAFRGYYEQYY.

This clonotype was observed a handful of times. The rearrangement joins TRBV9 to TRBJ1-1; 10 nucleotides match TRBD1. The CDR3 is 16 residues long. Germline assignment: CDR1 SGDLS and CDR2 YYNGEE. With 4 bases clipped from V and 0 bases from J, the junction kept 6 bases outside the gene matches. CDR3: CASSPRQGALNTEAFF. CDR3 sequence (DNA): TGTGCCAGCAGCCCGAGACAGGGGGCCTTGAACACTGAAGCTTTCTTT.

This clonotype was counted a few times. The rearrangement uses TRBV29-1 and TRBJ2-2, with a weak D call TRBD1 (5 bases). Between the trimmed V and J ends, which lost 7 bases and 6 bases, there was a span of 24 bases. There are 16 residues in the CDR3. Looked up from germline, CDR1 is SQVTM and CDR2 is ANQGSEA. This chain's CDR3 is CSGRLKTVSGAGELFF. CDR3 bases: TGCAGCGGGAGACTCAAGACAGTGTCGGGCGCCGGGGAGCTGTTTTTT.

V gene TRBV9 combines with J gene TRBJ2-3, with 7 bases lining up with TRBD2. Germline CDR1 SGDLS, CDR2 YYNGEE. V trimming: 0 bases; J trimming: 0 bases; junction bases outside the gene matches: 4. This CDR3 is built from 16 residues. The CDR3, as DNA: TGTGCCAGCAGCGTAGATTACGGGAGGAGCACAGATACGCAGTATTTT. It specifies CASSVDYGRSTDTQYF.